This TCR beta chain was identified during a study of blood T cells in healthy people across ages. General study results and limits: Bulk PBMC profiling left naive and antigen-experienced comparisons inconclusive. Investigators treated diversity estimates from one million T cells as underestimates.

As concerns this clonotype: The antigen remains unidentified.

Then a second PCR, running roughly 7 to 11 cycles, was carried out with a sample-barcoded 5' primer and a J-beta primer mix. TCRdb used MiXCR to reprocess the 5' RACE reads, holding one entry per CDR3 protein. Of some 900,000 distinct CDR3 sequences listed, about 48% are singletons. Trimming took 4 bases from V and 0 from J; bases not matched to a gene: 11. The CDR3 is 19 amino acids. Germline assignment: CDR1 PRHDT and CDR2 FYEKMQ (reference sequence). Peripheral blood, about 9.4 milliliters per donor, was collected. The sequencing input was blood. This chain links TRBV13 with TRBJ2-3; 12 bases map to TRBD2. The clonotype was recovered from a man younger than 40 in good health. The CDR3 DNA reads as TGTGCCAGCAGCTCCGAACCGGGACTAGCGGGCCAAAGCACAGATACGCAGTATTTT. Translating gives CASSSEPGLAGQSTDTQYF.